This T cell receptor beta chain was sequenced in a study of long-term antiretroviral therapy in people with HIV. Sequencing used immunoSEQ v3.0 at survey level. The repertoire was sequenced with immunoSEQ multiplex PCR; TCRdb's copy has only in-frame clones and lacks some. The sample holds about 38,000 clones, around 75% seen once. The germline CDR1 and CDR2 sequences are SGHVS and FQNEAQ. The CDR3 length is 13 residues. The junction had 3 bases not matched to a gene; V was cut back by 1 base and J by 7 bases. Source: unsorted PBMCs, taken 1.5 years after starting antiretroviral therapy. The TCR sequence derives from a man between 18 and 29 years old with HIV. This chain uses TRBV7-8 with TRBJ1-1; 7 nucleotides align to TRBD1. As DNA, the CDR3 is TGTGCCAGCAGCTTAGTGGGACAGTTTGAAGCTTTCTTT. Amino acids: CASSLVGQFEAFF.